The 4 T cell receptor beta chains listed next were all sequenced from one sample in a study of blood T cell repertoires in COVID-19. Repertoires were generated with immunoSEQ multiplex PCR, while TCRdb's copy carries only in-frame clones and drops some. The data contain over 200,000 clones, more than 75% of them singletons. The sequenced sample was peripheral blood. The receptors were sampled from a man aged 40-49 years with active or convalescent COVID-19.

This clone has only a few counts. V and J are TRBV28 and TRBJ1-1; TRBD1 agrees at 9 bases. The V segment lost 5 bases and the J segment 5 bases; nucleotides outside the gene matches: 9. CDR1 and CDR2 (germline): MDHEN, SYDVKM. This CDR3 is built from 15 residues. The CDR3 region has the DNA TGTGCCAGCAGTACCGGGACAGGGTATAGTACTGAAGCTTTCTTT. This gives the protein CASSTGTGYSTEAFF.

In regard to this clone: This CDR3 is also generated by other DNA sequences in the sample. The V and J genes are TRBV27 and TRBJ2-7; D is perhaps TRBD1 (5 bases). This CDR3 is built from 14 residues. CDR1 is MNHEY, CDR2 SMNVEV, per germline (reference sequence). Trimming stripped 3 bases from V and 3 bases from J, with 12 bases between. CDR3 DNA sequence: TGTGCCAGCAGTTTGCAGGGCAAACTCTACGAGCAGTACTTC. As protein: CASSLQGKLYEQYF.

This chain links TRBV3-1 (or the pseudogene TRBV3-2) with TRBJ1-1; a weak D match, TRBD1 (5 bases). V lost 4 bases and J lost 3, with 15 bases in between. CDR1 is LGHDT and CDR2 is YNNKEL in the germline V gene (reference sequence). The CDR3 is 15 residues long. CDR3 amino acids: CASSPYSGGYTEAFF. Written as DNA, the CDR3 is TGTGCCAGCAGCCCCTATTCCGGGGGGTACACTGAAGCTTTCTTT.

The chain uses TRBV15 and TRBJ2-3, with 10 nucleotides matching TRBD2. V was clipped by 0 bases and J by 10 bases; unmatched bases: 10. The CDR3 length is 16 residues. Per germline, CDR1 LNHNV and CDR2 YYDKDF (reference sequence). The CDR3 coding sequence is TGTGCCACCAGCAGAGATCCGGCTAGCGGGAGAGAACCGCAGTATTTT. Amino acid sequence: CATSRDPASGREPQYF.